These T cell receptor beta chains were read from a single sample in a study of blood T cell repertoires in COVID-19. TCRdb's table, derived via immunoSEQ multiplex PCR, lists solely in-frame clones and lacks some. Among 35,000 to 40,000 clones listed, over 80% were seen once. The sample was peripheral blood. Receptors were obtained from a man aged 45-65 years with active COVID-19. The CDR3 runs from the conserved cysteine through the conserved F or W. D genes are given only for firm matches. The listing skips clone size in some rows; elsewhere it reads once, few, many or a size class.

V	size	D	J	CDR3	DNA
TRBV2	-	TRBD1	TRBJ1-1	CASSEAQGALTAFF	TGTGCCAGCAGTGAAGCGCAGGGGGCGCTTACGGCTTTCTTT
TRBV3-1/TRBV3-2	-	TRBD2	TRBJ2-1	CASSQDTSGASYNEQFF	TGTGCCAGCAGCCAAGATACTAGCGGGGCCTCCTACAATGAGCAGTTCTTC
TRBV3-1/TRBV3-2	-	TRBD1	TRBJ1-5	CASGTDRGGQPQHF	TGTGCCAGCGGGACGGACAGGGGTGGTCAGCCCCAGCATTTT
TRBV28	-	-	TRBJ2-4	CAGQGRGGGTKNIQYF	TGTGCCGGACAGGGAAGGGGAGGGGGAACCAAAAACATTCAGTACTTC
TRBV5-6	-	-	TRBJ2-1	CASSSGLGVLGSEQFF	TGTGCCAGCAGCTCCGGACTCGGAGTGCTCGGGAGTGAGCAGTTCTTC
TRBV29-1	-	TRBD1	TRBJ1-2	CSHGAGQDYGYTF	TGCAGCCACGGTGCCGGACAGGACTATGGCTACACCTTC
TRBV6-5	once	TRBD1	TRBJ2-7	CASSYRGQVSYERYF	TGTGCCAGCAGTTACCGGGGACAGGTCTCCTACGAGCGGTACTTC
TRBV4-3	-	-	TRBJ2-1	CASSHLDWRSSYNEQFF	TGCGCCAGCAGCCACCTGGACTGGCGTAGCTCCTACAATGAGCAGTTCTTC
TRBV6-5	-	-	TRBJ1-2	CASREGNLYGYTF	TGTGCCAGCCGGGAGGGAAACCTCTATGGCTACACCTTC
TRBV6-6	-	TRBD1	TRBJ2-7	CASSSGQGGEQYF	TGTGCCAGCAGCTCTGGACAGGGTGGCGAGCAGTACTTC
TRBV28	-	TRBD1	TRBJ1-1	CAYRGQNTEAFF	TGTGCCTACAGGGGGCAAAACACTGAAGCTTTCTTT
TRBV6-6	once	-	TRBJ1-1	CASRAGNTEAFF	TGTGCCAGCAGAGCAGGGAACACTGAAGCTTTCTTT
TRBV11-2	-	TRBD1	TRBJ1-5	CASSFGTGVNQPQHF	TGTGCCAGCAGCTTCGGGACAGGGGTGAATCAGCCCCAGCATTTT
TRBV19	few	-	TRBJ1-3	CASSRTGNSGNTIYF	TGTGCCAGTAGTAGAACAGGAAACTCTGGAAACACCATATATTTT
TRBV21-1	-	-	TRBJ2-3	CASSRTGDGTDTQYF	TGTGCCAGCAGCAGGACAGGGGACGGCACAGATACGCAGTATTTT
TRBV6-2/TRBV6-3	-	-	TRBJ2-7	CASSSGPGGGFNEQYF	TGTGCCAGCAGTTCCGGGCCCGGGGGTGGTTTCAACGAGCAGTACTTC
TRBV5-5	-	TRBD1	TRBJ2-7	CASSLETGVSYEQYF	TGTGCCAGCAGCTTGGAGACAGGGGTAAGCTACGAGCAGTACTTC
TRBV14	-	-	TRBJ2-1	CASSRNRWGHYNEQFF	TGTGCCAGCAGCCGAAACAGGTGGGGACACTACAATGAGCAGTTCTTC
TRBV29-1	-	-	TRBJ2-3	CSVVFGQLITDTQYF	TGCAGCGTTGTTTTCGGACAGTTAATCACAGATACGCAGTATTTT
TRBV27	-	TRBD2	TRBJ2-3	CASRLTGTSGGADTQYF	TGTGCCAGCAGGCTAACGGGGACTAGCGGGGGGGCAGATACGCAGTATTTT
TRBV7-8	-	TRBD2	TRBJ2-7	CASSLGRGLAGGPSYEQYF	TGTGCCAGCAGCTTAGGAAGAGGGCTAGCGGGGGGACCCTCCTACGAGCAGTACTTC
TRBV5-1	-	TRBD1	TRBJ1-1	CASRIFSIQGEAEAFF	TGCGCCAGCAGAATTTTCTCTATACAGGGGGAAGCTGAAGCTTTCTTT
TRBV20-1	-	-	TRBJ2-3	CSASPSTDTQYF	TGCAGTGCTAGTCCTAGCACAGATACGCAGTATTTT
TRBV18	-	TRBD2	TRBJ2-1	CASSQLAGASYNEQFF	TGTGCCAGCTCCCAGCTAGCGGGCGCCTCCTACAATGAGCAGTTCTTC
TRBV5-1	-	-	TRBJ2-7	CASSLAVGAKEQYF	TGCGCCAGCAGCTTGGCCGTGGGGGCGAAGGAGCAGTACTTC
TRBV11-2	-	TRBD1	TRBJ2-7	CASSLRTGSYEQYF	TGTGCCAGCAGCTTAAGGACAGGCTCCTACGAGCAGTACTTC
TRBV28	-	TRBD1	TRBJ1-1	CASSGQGNTEAFF	TGTGCCAGCAGCGGACAGGGGAACACTGAAGCTTTCTTT
TRBV6-5	-	-	TRBJ2-5	CASIRGLETQYF	TGTGCCAGCATCCGGGGGTTGGAGACCCAGTACTTC
TRBV25-1	once	-	TRBJ1-4	CASSAITGPNEKLFF	TGTGCCAGCAGTGCGATCACAGGCCCGAATGAAAAACTGTTTTTT
TRBV5-1	few	-	TRBJ2-6	CASDMGGRTAGANVLTF	TGCGCCAGCGACATGGGCGGTAGGACAGCTGGGGCCAACGTCCTGACTTTC
TRBV7-2	few	TRBD1	TRBJ1-4	CASSAKSGTGREKLFF	TGTGCCAGCAGCGCAAAATCCGGGACAGGGAGGGAAAAACTGTTTTTT
TRBV18	-	TRBD2	TRBJ2-3	CASSEWTRESTDTQYF	TGTGCCAGCTCAGAGTGGACTAGGGAAAGCACAGATACGCAGTATTTT
TRBV7-7	-	-	TRBJ2-5	CASSFSAGMETQYF	TGTGCCAGCAGCTTCTCAGCAGGGATGGAGACCCAGTACTTC
TRBV18	-	TRBD1	TRBJ2-5	CASSPRTGGETQYF	TGTGCCAGCTCACCACGGACAGGGGGAGAGACCCAGTACTTC
TRBV29-1	-	-	TRBJ1-2	CSAERRLASNYGYTF	TGCAGCGCTGAGCGCAGGCTGGCGTCGAACTATGGCTACACCTTC
TRBV18	-	TRBD1	TRBJ1-1	CASSGQGAVTEAFF	TGTGCCAGCTCAGGACAGGGGGCCGTCACTGAAGCTTTCTTT
TRBV2	-	TRBD2	TRBJ2-2	CASSEEAGVNTGELFF	TGTGCCAGCAGTGAAGAAGCGGGGGTAAACACCGGGGAGCTGTTTTTT
TRBV12-3/TRBV12-4	-	-	TRBJ2-1	CASSPGTYNEQFF	TGTGCCAGCAGCCCCGGGACCTACAATGAGCAGTTCTTC
TRBV4-1	-	-	TRBJ1-6	CASSQDGENYNSPLHF	TGCGCCAGCAGCCAAGATGGAGAGAATTATAATTCACCCCTCCACTTT
TRBV12-3/TRBV12-4	-	-	TRBJ1-2	CASSLGGDGYTF	TGTGCCAGCAGTTTAGGAGGAGACGGCTACACCTTC
TRBV7-5	-	-	TRBJ1-4	CVRSPGHPGTNEKLFF	TGTGTCAGAAGCCCGGGACACCCAGGAACTAATGAAAAACTGTTTTTT
TRBV19	few	TRBD1	TRBJ2-7	CASSTTGTAYEQYF	TGTGCCAGTAGTACAACCGGGACAGCCTACGAGCAGTACTTC